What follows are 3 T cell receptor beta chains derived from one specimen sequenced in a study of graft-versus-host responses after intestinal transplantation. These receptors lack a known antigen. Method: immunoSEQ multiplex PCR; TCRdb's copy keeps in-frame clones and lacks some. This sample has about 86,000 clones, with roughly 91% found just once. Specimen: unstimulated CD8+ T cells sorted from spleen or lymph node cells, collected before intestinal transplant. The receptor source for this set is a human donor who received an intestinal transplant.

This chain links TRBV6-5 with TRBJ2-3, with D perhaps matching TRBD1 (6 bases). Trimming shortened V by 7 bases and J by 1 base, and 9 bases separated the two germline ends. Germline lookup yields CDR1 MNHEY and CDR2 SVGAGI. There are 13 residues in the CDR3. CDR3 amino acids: CASTGHRTDTQYF. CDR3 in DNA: TGTGCCAGCACGGGACACCGCACAGATACGCAGTATTTT.

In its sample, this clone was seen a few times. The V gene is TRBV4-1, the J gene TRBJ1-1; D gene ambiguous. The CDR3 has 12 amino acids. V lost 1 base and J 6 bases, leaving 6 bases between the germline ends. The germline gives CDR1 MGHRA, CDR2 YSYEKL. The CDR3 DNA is TGCGCCAGCAGCCAAGGTCGGGCTGAAGCTTTCTTT. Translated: CASSQGRAEAFF.

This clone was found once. CDR3 sequence reads: CASSLEGLPIVDEQYF. DNA of the CDR3: TGTGCCAGCAGCTTAGAGGGACTTCCCATTGTCGACGAGCAGTACTTC. This chain links TRBV7-2 with TRBJ2-7; tentative D call: TRBD2 (6 bases). CDR3 length: 16 amino acids. Trimming took 1 base from V and 5 from J, leaving 18 bases between them. Germline-derived CDR1 and CDR2 are SGHTA and FQGNSA.